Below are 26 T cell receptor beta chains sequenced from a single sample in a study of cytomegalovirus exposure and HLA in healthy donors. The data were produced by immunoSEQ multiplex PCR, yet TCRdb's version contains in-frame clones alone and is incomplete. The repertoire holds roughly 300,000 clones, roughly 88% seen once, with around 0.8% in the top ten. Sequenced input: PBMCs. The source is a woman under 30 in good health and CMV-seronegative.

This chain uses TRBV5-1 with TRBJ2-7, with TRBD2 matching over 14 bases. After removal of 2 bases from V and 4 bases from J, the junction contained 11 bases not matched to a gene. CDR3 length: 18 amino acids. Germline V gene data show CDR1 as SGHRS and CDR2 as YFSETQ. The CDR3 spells CASSFSTGTSGSIYEQYF. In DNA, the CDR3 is TGCGCCAGCAGCTTTTCTACCGGGACTAGCGGGAGTATATACGAGCAGTACTTC.

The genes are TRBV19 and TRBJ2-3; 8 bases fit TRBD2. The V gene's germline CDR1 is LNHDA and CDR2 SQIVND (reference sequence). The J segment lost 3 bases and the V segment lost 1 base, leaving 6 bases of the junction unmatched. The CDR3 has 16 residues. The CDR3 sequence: CASSIGGTRGTDTQYF. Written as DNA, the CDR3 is TGTGCCAGTAGTATAGGCGGGACTAGGGGGACAGATACGCAGTATTTT.

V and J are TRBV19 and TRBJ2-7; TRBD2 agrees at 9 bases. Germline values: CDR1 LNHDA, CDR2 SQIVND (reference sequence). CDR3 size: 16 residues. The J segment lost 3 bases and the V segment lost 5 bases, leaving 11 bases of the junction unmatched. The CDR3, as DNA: TGTGCCAGTAGTGGAGGCCCTAGCGGGACCTACTACGAGCAGTACTTC. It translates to CASSGGPSGTYYEQYF.

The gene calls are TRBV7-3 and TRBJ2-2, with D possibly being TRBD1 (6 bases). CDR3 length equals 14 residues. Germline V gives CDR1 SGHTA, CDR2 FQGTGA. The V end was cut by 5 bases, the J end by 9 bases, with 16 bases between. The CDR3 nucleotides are TGTGCCAGCAGCCCGGGACAAGGCACGCGGGAGCTGTTTTTT. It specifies CASSPGQGTRELFF.

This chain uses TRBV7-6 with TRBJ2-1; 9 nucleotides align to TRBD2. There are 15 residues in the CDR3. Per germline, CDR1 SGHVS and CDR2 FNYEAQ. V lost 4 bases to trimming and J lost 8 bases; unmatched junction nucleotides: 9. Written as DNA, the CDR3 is TGTGCCAGCAGCTACGCTAGCGGGACGGGCGATGAGCAGTTCTTC. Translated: CASSYASGTGDEQFF.

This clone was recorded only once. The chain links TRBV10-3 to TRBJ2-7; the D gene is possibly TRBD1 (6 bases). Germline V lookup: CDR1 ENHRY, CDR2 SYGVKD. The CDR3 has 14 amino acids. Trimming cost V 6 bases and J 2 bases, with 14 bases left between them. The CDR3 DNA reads TGTGCCATCAGGCCCGGGACACCGGCCTACGAGCAGTACTTC. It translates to CAIRPGTPAYEQYF.

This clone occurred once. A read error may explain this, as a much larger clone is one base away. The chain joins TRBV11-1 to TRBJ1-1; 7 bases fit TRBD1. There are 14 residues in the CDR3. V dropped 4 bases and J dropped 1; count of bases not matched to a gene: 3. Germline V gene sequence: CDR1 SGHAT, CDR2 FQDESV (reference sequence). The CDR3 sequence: CASSSRTGNTEAFF. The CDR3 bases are TGTGCCAGCAGCTCCAGGACAGGGAACACTGAAGCTTTCTTT. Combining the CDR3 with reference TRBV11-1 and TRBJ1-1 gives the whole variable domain EAEVAQSPRYKITEKSQAVAFWCDPISGHATLYWYRQILGQGPELLVQFQDESVVDDSQLPKDRFSAERLKGVDSTLKIQPAELGDSAMYLCASSSRTGNTEAFFGQGTRLTVV.

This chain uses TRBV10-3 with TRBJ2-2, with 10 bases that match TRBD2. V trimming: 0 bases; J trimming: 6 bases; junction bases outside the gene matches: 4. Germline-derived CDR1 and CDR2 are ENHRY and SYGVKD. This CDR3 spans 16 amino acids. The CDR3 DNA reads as TGTGCCATCAGTGAGTCTTTCCTAGCGGGAGCCGGGGAGCTGTTTTTT. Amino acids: CAISESFLAGAGELFF.

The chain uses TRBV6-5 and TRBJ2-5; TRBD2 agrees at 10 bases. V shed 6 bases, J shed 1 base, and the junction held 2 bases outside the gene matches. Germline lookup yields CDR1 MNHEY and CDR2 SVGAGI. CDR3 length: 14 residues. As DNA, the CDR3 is TGTGCCAGCAGACCTAGCGGGAGCCAAGAGACCCAGTACTTC. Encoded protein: CASRPSGSQETQYF.

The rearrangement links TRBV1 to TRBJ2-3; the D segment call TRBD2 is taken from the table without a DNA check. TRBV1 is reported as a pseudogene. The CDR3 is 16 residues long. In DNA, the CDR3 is TGCACCAGCAGCCAACCTGTTAGCGGGAGGGCCTATACGCAGTATTTT. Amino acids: CTSSQPVSGRAYTQYF.

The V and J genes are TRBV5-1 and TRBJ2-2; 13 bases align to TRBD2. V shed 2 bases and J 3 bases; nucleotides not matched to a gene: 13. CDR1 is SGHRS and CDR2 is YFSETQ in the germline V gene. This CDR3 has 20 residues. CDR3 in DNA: TGCGCCAGCAGCTTCCTTCCGGGACTAGCGGGACATCCGGACACCGGGGAGCTGTTTTTT. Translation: CASSFLPGLAGHPDTGELFF. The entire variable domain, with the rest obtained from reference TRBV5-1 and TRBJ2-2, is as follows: KAGVTQTPRYLIKTRGQQVTLSCSPISGHRSVSWYQQTPGQGLQFLFEYFSETQRNKGNFPGRFSGRQFSNSRSEMNVSTLELGDSALYLCASSFLPGLAGHPDTGELFFGEGSRLTVL.

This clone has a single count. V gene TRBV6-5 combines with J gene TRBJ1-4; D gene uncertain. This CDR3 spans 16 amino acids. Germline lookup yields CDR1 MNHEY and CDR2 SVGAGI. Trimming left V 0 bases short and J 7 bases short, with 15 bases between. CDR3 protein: CASSYSSTQAREKLFF. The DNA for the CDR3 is TGTGCCAGCAGTTACTCGAGTACCCAGGCGCGTGAAAAACTGTTTTTT.

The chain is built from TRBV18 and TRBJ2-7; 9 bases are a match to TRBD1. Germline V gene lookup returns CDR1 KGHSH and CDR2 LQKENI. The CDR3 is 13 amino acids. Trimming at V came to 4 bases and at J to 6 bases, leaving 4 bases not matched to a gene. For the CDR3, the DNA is TGTGCCAGCTCACTATCGACAGGGGGCGAGCAGTACTTC. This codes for CASSLSTGGEQYF.

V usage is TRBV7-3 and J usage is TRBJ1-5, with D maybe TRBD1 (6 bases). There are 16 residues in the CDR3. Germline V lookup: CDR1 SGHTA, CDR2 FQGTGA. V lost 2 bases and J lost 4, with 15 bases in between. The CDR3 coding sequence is TGTGCCAGCAGCTTACTCACGGGGGGGCCAAATCAGCCCCAGCATTTT. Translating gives CASSLLTGGPNQPQHF.

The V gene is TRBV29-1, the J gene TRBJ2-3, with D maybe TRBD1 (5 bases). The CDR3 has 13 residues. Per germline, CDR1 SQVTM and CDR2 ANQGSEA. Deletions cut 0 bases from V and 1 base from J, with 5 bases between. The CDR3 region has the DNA TGCAGCGTTGAAGAAGGGGGCACAGATACGCAGTATTTT. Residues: CSVEEGGTDTQYF.

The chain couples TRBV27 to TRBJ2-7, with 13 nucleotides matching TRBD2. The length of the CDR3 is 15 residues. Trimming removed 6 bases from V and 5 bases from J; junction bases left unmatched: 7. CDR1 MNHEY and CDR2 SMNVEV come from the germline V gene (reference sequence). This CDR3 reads CASRPLAGGLDEQYF. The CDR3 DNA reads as TGTGCCAGCAGGCCACTAGCGGGAGGGCTGGACGAGCAGTACTTC.

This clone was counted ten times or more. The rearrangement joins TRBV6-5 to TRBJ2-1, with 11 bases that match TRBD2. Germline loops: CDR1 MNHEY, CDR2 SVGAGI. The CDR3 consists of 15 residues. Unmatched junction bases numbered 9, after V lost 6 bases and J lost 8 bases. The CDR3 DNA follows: TGTGCCAGCAGACCACTAGCGGGAGTGAACGATGAGCAGTTCTTC. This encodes CASRPLAGVNDEQFF.

Here the CDR3 DNA reads TGTGCCAGCGAAGGGCAGGGGGCCACAGATACGCAGTATTTT. This gives the protein CASEGQGATDTQYF. The chain has TRBV6-6 and TRBJ2-3; 8 bases fit TRBD1. CDR1 and CDR2 from the germline V gene are MNHNY and SVGAGI (reference sequence). Trimming cost V 8 bases and J 2 bases; bases outside gene matches: 6. CDR3 length: 14 residues.

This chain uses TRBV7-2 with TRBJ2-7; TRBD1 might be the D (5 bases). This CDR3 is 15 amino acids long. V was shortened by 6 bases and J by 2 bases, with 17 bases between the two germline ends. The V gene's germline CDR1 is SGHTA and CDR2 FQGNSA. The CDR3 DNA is TGTGCCAGCAGTCGGGCCCTGCCAGGGCCCTACGAGCAGTACTTC. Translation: CASSRALPGPYEQYF.

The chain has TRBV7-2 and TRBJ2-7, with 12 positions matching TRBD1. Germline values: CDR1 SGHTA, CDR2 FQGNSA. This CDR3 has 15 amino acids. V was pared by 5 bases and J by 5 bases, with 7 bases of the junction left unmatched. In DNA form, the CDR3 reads TGTGCCAGCAGCCAACCCGGGACAGGGGGCAACGAGCAGTACTTC. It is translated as CASSQPGTGGNEQYF.

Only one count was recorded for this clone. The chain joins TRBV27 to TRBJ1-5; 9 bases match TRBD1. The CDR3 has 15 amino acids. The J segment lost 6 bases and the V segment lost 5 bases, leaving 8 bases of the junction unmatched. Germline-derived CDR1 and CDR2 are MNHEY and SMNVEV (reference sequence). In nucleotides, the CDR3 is TGTGCCAGCAGTGAACGACAGGGGGTTGGTCAGCCCCAGCATTTT. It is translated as CASSERQGVGQPQHF.

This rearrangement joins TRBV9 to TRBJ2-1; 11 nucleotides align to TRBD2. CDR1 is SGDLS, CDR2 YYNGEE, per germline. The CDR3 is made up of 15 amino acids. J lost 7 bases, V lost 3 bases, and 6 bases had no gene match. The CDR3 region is CASSELAGAGNEQFF. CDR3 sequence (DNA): TGTGCCAGCAGCGAACTAGCGGGAGCTGGTAATGAGCAGTTCTTC.

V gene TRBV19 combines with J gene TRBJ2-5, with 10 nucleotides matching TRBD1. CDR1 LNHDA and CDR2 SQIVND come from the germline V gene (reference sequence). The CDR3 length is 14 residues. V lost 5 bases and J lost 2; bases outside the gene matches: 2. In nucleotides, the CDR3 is TGTGCCAGTAGTTCGGGACAGGGGCAAGAGACCCAGTACTTC. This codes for CASSSGQGQETQYF.

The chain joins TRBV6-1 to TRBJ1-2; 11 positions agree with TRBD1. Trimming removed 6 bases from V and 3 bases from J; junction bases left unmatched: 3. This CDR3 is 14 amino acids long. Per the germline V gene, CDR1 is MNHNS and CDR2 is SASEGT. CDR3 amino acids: CASRGTGGDYGYTF. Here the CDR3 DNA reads TGTGCCAGCAGGGGGACAGGGGGGGACTATGGCTACACCTTC.

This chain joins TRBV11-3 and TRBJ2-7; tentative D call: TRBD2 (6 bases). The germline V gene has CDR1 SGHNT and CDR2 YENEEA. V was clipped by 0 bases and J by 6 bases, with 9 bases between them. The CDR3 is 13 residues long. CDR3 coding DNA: TGTGCCAGCAGCTTAGAGTCGGGAGCCGAGCAGTACTTC. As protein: CASSLESGAEQYF.

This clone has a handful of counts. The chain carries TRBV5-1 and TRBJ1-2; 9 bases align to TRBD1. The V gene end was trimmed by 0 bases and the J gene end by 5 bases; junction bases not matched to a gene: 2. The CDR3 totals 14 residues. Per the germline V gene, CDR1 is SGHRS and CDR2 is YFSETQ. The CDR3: CASSLGTGVYGYTF. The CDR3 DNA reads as TGCGCCAGCAGCTTGGGGACAGGGGTTTATGGCTACACCTTC.